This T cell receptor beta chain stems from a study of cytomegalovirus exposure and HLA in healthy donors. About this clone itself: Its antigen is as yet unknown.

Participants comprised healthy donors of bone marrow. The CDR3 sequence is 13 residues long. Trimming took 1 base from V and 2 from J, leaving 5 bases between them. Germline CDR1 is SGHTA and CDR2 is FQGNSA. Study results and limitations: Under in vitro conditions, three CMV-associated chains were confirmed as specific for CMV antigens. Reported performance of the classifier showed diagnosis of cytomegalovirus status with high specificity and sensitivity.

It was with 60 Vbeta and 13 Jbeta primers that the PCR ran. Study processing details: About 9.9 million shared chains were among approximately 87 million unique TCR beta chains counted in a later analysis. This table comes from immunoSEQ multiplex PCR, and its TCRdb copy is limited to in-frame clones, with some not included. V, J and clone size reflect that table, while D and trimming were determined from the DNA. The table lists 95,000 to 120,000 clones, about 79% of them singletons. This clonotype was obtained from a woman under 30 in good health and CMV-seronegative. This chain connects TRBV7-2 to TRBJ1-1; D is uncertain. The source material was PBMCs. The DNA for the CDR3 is TGTGCCAGCAGCTTAGTCCAAAACACTGAAGCTTTCTTT. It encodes CASSLVQNTEAFF.